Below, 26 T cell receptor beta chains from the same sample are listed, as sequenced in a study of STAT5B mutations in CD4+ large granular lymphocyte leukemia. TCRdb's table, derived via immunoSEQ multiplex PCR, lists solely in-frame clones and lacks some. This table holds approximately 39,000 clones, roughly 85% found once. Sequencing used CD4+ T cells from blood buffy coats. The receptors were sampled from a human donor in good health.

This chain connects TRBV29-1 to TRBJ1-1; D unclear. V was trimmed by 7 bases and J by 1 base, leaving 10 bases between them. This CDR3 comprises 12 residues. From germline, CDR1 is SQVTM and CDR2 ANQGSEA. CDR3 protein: CSGEWGNTEAFF. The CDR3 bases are TGCAGCGGCGAATGGGGGAACACTGAAGCTTTCTTT.

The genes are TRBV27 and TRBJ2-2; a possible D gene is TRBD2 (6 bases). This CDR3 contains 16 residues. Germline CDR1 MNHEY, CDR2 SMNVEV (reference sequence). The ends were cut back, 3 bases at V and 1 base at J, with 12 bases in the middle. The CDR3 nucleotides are TGTGCCAGCAGTTTCGGGCTAGCGCTGAACACCGGGGAGCTGTTTTTT. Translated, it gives CASSFGLALNTGELFF.

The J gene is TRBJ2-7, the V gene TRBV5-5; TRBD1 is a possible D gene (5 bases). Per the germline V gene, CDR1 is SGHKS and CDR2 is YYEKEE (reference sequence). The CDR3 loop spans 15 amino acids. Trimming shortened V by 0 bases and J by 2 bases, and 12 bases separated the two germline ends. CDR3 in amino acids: CASSLARTNTYEQYF. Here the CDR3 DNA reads TGTGCCAGCAGCTTGGCCAGGACAAATACCTACGAGCAGTACTTC.

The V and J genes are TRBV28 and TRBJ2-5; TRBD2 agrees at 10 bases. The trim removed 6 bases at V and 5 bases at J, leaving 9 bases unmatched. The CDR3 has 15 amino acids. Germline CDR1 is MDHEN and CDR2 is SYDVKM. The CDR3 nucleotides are TGTGCCAGCAGACCCGGGGCTAGCGGGAGTGAGACCCAGTACTTC. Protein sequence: CASRPGASGSETQYF.

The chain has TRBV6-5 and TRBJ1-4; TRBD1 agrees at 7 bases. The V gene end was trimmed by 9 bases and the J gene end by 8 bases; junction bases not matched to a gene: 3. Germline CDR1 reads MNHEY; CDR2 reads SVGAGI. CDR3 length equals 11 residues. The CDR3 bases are TGTGCCAGTCAGGGGGAAGAAAAACTGTTTTTT. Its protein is CASQGEEKLFF.

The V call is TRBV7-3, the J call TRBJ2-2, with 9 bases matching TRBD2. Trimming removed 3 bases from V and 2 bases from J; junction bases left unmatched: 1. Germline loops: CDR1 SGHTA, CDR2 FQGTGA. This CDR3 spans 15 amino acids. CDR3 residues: CASSLTSGNTGELFF. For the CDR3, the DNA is TGTGCCAGCAGCTTGACTAGCGGTAACACCGGGGAGCTGTTTTTT.

The DNA of the CDR3 is TGTGCCAGCAGCCCCCGGGGGGAGGAGGCCCAGTACTTC. As protein: CASSPRGEEAQYF. This rearrangement joins TRBV5-4 to TRBJ2-5; 7 bases match TRBD2. Germline CDR1 and CDR2: SGHNT and YYREEE (reference sequence). V trimming: 4 bases; J trimming: 9 bases; junction bases outside the gene matches: 9. CDR3 length: 13 amino acids.

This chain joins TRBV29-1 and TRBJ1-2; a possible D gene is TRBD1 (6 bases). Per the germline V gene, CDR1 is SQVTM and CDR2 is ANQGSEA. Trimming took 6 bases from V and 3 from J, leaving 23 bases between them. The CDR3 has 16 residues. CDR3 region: CSVLKLQGTLDYGYTF. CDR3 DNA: TGCAGCGTCCTGAAACTGCAGGGGACCCTAGACTATGGCTACACCTTC.

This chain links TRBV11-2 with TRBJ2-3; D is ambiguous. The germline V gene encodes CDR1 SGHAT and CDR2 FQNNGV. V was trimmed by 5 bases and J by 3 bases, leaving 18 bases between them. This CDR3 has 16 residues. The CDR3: CASSRREALLTDTQYF. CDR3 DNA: TGTGCCAGCAGCCGACGCGAGGCCCTTTTAACAGATACGCAGTATTTT.

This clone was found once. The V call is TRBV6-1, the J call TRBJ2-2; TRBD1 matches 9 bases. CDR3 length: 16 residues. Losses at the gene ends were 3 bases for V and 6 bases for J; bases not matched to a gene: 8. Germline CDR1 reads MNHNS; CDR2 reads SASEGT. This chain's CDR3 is CASSERTGDTSGELFF. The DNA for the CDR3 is TGTGCCAGCAGTGAGCGGACAGGGGATACCTCCGGGGAGCTGTTTTTT.

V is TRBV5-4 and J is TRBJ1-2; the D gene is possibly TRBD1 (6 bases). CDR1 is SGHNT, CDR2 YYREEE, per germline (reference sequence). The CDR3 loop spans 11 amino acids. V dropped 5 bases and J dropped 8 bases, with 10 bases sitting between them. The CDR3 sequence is CASSRDRGYTF. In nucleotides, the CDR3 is TGTGCCAGCAGTCGAGACAGGGGCTACACCTTC.

The CDR3 loop reads CASRQTSWNSPLHF. CDR3 sequence (DNA): TGTGCCAGCAGACAGACATCCTGGAATTCACCCCTCCACTTT. The chain couples TRBV27 to TRBJ1-6, with D uncertain. Trimming removed 6 bases at V and 7 bases at J, with 13 bases between. The CDR3 sequence is 14 residues long. Germline CDR1 and CDR2: MNHEY and SMNVEV (reference sequence).

In DNA, the CDR3 is TGTGCCTGGAGCCAAACCGGACTAGTGGGGGGGGCCCAGTACTTC. Residues: CAWSQTGLVGGAQYF. The rearrangement joins TRBV30 to TRBJ2-5, with TRBD2 matching over 7 bases. This CDR3 contains 15 residues. V gave up 3 bases and J gave up 9 bases; unmatched junction bases: 16. Germline CDR1 is GTSNPN and CDR2 is SVGIG (reference sequence).

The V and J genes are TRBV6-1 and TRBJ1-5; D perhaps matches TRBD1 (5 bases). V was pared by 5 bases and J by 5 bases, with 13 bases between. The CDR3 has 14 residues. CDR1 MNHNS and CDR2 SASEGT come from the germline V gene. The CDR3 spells CASSLTESDQPQHF. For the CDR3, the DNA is TGTGCCAGCAGTCTGACAGAATCAGATCAGCCCCAGCATTTT.

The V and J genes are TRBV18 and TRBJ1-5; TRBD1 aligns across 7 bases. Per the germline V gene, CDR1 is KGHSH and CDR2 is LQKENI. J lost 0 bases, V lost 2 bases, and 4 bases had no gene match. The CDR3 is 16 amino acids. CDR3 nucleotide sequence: TGTGCCAGCTCACCATTCGACAGGGATAGCAATCAGCCCCAGCATTTT. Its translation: CASSPFDRDSNQPQHF. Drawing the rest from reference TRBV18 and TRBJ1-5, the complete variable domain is NAGVMQNPRHLVRRRGQEARLRCSPMKGHSHVYWYRQLPEEGLKFMVYLQKENIIDESGMPKERFSAEFPKEGPSILRIQQVVRGDSAAYFCASSPFDRDSNQPQHFGDGTRLSIL.

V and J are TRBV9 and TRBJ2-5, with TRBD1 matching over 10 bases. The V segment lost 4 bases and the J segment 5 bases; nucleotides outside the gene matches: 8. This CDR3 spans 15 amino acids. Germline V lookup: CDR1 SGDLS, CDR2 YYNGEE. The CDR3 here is CASSPRQGALETQYF. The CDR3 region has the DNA TGTGCCAGCAGCCCCCGACAGGGGGCGTTGGAGACCCAGTACTTC.

In nucleotides, the CDR3 is TGTGCCTGGAGTGTACTTATTTCCGGGGGTCAGGCGGACTATGGCTACACCTTC. Encoded protein: CAWSVLISGGQADYGYTF. The chain links TRBV30 to TRBJ1-2; D perhaps matches TRBD1 (5 bases). The CDR3 covers 18 residues. The germline CDR1 and CDR2 sequences are GTSNPN and SVGIG (reference sequence). The germline V and J ends were trimmed by 0 bases and 3 bases, with 23 bases remaining between them.

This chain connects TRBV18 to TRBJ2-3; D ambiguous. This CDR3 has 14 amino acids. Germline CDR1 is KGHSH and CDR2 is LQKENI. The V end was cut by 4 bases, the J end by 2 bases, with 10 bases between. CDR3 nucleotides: TGTGCCAGCTCACGAAGTCTCGTCACAGATACGCAGTATTTT. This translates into CASSRSLVTDTQYF.

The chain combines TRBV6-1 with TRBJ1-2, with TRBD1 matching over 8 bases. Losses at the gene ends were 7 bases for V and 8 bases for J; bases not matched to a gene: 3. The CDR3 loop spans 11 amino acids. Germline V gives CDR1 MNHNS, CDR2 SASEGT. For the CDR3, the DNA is TGTGCCAGCAACGGACAGGGAGGCTACACCTTC. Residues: CASNGQGGYTF.

The CDR3, as DNA: TGTGCCAGCAGTGCAGAGACAGGGAACAATCAGCCCCAGCATTTT. It specifies CASSAETGNNQPQHF. The rearrangement joins TRBV6-1 to TRBJ1-5; 7 nucleotides match TRBD1. In germline, CDR1 is MNHNS, CDR2 SASEGT. V dropped 4 bases and J dropped 3; count of bases not matched to a gene: 6. CDR3 length: 15 amino acids.

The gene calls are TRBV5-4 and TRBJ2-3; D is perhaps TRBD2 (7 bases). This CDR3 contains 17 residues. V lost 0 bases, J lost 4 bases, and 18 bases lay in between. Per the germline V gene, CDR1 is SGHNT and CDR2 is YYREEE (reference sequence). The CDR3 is CASSLGRGGRSADTQYF. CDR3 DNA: TGTGCCAGCAGCTTGGGAAGGGGGGGCCGATCGGCAGATACGCAGTATTTT.

The CDR3 loop is CASSEWGQGYYGYTF. CDR3 nucleotide sequence: TGTGCCAGCAGTGAATGGGGACAGGGGTACTATGGCTACACCTTC. The chain combines TRBV6-1 with TRBJ1-2; 10 nucleotides match TRBD1. The CDR3 spans 15 residues. CDR1 and CDR2 (germline): MNHNS, SASEGT. After removal of 2 bases from V and 3 bases from J, the junction contained 3 bases not matched to a gene.

CDR3 region: CASSWNWAGELFF. CDR3 bases: TGTGCCAGCAGCTGGAATTGGGCCGGGGAGCTGTTTTTT. The chain couples TRBV5-4 to TRBJ2-2; no reliable D call. CDR3 length: 13 amino acids. V shed 3 bases and J shed 6 bases, with 9 bases lying between them. Germline CDR1 is SGHNT and CDR2 is YYREEE (reference sequence).

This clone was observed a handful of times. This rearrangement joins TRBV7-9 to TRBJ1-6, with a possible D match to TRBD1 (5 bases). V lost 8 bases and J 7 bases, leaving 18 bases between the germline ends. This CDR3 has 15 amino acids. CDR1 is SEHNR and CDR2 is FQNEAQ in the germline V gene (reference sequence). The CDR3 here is CASHREGAPNSPLHF. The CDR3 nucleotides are TGTGCCAGCCACCGGGAAGGGGCACCCAATTCACCCCTCCACTTT.

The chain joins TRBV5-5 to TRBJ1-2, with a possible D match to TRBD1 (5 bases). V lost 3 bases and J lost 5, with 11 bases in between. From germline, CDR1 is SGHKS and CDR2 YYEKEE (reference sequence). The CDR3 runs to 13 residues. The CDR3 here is CASSSREGYGYTF. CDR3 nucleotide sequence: TGTGCCAGCAGCTCCAGGGAGGGGTATGGCTACACCTTC. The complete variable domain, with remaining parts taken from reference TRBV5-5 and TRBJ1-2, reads DAGVTQSPTHLIKTRGQQVTLRCSPISGHKSVSWYQQVLGQGPQFIFQYYEKEERGRGNFPDRFSARQFPNYSSELNVNALLLGDSALYLCASSSREGYGYTFGSGTRLTVV.

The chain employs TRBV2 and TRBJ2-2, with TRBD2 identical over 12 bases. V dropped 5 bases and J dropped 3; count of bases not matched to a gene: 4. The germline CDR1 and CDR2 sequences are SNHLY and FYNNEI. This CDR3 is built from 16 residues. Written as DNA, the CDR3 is TGTGCCAGCAGTTTAGGACTAGCGGGGTACACCGGGGAGCTGTTTTTT. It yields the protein CASSLGLAGYTGELFF.